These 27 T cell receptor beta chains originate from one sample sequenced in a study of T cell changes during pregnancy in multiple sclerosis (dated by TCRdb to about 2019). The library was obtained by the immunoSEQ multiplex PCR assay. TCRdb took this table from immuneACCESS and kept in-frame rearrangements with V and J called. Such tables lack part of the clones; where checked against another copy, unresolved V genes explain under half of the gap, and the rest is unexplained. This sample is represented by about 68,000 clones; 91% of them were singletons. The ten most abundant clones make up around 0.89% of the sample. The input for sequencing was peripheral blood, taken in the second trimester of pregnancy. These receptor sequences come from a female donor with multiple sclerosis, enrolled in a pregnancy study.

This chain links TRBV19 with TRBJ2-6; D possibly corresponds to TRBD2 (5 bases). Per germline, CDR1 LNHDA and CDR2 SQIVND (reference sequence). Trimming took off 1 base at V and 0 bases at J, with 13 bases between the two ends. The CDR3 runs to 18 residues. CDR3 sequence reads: CASSIVARSYSGANVLTF. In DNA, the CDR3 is TGTGCCAGTAGTATAGTAGCGAGATCATACTCTGGGGCCAACGTCCTGACTTTC. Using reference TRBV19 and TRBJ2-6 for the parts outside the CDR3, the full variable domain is DGGITQSPKYLFRKEGQNVTLSCEQNLNHDAMYWYRQDPGQGLRLIYYSQIVNDFQKGDIAEGYSVSREKKESFPLTVTSAQKNPTAFYLCASSIVARSYSGANVLTFGAGSRLTVL.

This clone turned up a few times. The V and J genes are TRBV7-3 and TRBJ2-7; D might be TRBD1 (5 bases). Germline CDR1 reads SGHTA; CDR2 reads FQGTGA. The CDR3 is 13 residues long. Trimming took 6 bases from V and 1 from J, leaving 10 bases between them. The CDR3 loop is CASSHDSSYEQYF. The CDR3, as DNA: TGTGCCAGCAGTCACGACAGTTCCTACGAGCAGTACTTC.

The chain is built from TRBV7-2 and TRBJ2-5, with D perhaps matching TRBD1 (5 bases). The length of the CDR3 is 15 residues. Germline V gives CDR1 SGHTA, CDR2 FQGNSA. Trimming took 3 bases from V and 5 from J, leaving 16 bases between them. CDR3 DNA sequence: TGTGCCAGCAGCTTGCTGGGGCGCTCGTGGGAGACCCAGTACTTC. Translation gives CASSLLGRSWETQYF.

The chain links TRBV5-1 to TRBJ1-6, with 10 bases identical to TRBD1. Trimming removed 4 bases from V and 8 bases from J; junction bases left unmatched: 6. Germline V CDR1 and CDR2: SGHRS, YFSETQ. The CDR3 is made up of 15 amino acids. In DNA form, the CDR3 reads TGCGCCAGCAGCGGGGACAGGGGCGCCCATTCACCCCTCCACTTT. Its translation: CASSGDRGAHSPLHF.

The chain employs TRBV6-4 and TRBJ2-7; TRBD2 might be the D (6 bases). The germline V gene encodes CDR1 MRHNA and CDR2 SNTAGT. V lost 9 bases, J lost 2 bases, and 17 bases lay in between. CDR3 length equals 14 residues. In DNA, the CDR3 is TGTGCCAGACCGGGGGAGACAGCTACCTACGAGCAGTACTTC. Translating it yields CARPGETATYEQYF.

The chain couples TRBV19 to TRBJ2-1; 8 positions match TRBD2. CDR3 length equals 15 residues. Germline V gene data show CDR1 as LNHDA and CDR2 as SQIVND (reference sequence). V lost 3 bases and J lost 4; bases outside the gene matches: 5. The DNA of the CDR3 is TGTGCCAGTAGTATGGGGCGGGGGGCTTACAATGAGCAGTTCTTC. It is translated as CASSMGRGAYNEQFF. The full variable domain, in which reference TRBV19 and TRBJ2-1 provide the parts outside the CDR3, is DGGITQSPKYLFRKEGQNVTLSCEQNLNHDAMYWYRQDPGQGLRLIYYSQIVNDFQKGDIAEGYSVSREKKESFPLTVTSAQKNPTAFYLCASSMGRGAYNEQFFGPGTRLTVL.

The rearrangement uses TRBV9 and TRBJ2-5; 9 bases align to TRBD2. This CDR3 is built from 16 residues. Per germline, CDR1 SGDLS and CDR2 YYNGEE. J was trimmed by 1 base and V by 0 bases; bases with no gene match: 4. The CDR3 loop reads CASSVGQRGVQETQYF. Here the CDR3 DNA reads TGTGCCAGCAGCGTAGGTCAGCGGGGGGTCCAAGAGACCCAGTACTTC. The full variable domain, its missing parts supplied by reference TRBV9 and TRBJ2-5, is DSGVTQTPKHLITATGQRVTLRCSPRSGDLSVYWYQQSLDQGLQFLIQYYNGEERAKGNILERFSAQQFPDLHSELNLSSLELGDSALYFCASSVGQRGVQETQYFGPGTRLLVL.

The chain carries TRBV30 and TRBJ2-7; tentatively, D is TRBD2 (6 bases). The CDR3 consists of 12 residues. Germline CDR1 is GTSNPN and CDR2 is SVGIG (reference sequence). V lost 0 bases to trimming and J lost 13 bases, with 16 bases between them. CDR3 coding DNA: TGTGCCTGGAGTGTATCGGACGGGACTGGCTACTTC. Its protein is CAWSVSDGTGYF.

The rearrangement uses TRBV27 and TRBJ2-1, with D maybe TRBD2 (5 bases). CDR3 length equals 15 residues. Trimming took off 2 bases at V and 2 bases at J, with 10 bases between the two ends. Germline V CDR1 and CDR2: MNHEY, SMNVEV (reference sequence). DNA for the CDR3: TGTGCCAGCAGTTTAAAGTGGACTCCCTACAATGAGCAGTTCTTC. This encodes CASSLKWTPYNEQFF.

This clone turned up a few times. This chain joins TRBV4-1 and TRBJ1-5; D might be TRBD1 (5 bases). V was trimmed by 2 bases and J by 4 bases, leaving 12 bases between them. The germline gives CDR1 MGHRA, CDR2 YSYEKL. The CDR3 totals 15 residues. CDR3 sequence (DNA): TGCGCCAGCAGCCAACAGGGCATTAGAAATCAGCCCCAGCATTTT. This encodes CASSQQGIRNQPQHF.

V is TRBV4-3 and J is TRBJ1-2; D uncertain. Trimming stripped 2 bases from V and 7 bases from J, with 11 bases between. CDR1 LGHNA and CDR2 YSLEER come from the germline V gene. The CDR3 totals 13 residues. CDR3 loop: CASSQTTQVGYTF. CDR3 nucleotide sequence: TGCGCCAGCAGCCAAACCACCCAGGTTGGCTACACCTTC.

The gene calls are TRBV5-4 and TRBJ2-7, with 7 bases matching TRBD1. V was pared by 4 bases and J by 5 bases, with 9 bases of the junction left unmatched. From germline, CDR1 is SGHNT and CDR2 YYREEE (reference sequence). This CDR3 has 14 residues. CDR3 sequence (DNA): TGTGCCAGCAGCATACAGGGGAGTCTGAACGAGCAGTACTTC. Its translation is CASSIQGSLNEQYF.

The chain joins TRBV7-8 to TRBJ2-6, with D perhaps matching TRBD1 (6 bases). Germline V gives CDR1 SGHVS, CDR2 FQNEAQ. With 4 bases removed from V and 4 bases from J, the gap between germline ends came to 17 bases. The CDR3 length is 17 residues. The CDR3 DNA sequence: TGTGCCAGCAGCTCGACAGGTTCTACGGCCGGGGCCAACGTCCTGACTTTC. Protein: CASSSTGSTAGANVLTF.

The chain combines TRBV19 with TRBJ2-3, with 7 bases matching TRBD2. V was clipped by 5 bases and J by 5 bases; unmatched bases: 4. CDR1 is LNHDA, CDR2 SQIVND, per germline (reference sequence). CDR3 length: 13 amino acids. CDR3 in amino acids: CASSRGVVDTQYF. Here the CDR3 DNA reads TGTGCCAGTAGTCGGGGGGTGGTAGATACGCAGTATTTT.

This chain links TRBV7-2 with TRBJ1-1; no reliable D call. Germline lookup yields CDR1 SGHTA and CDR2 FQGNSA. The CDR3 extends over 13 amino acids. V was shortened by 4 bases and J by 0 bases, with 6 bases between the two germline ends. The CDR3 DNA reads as TGTGCCAGCAGCTCCAATGTGAACACTGAAGCTTTCTTT. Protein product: CASSSNVNTEAFF. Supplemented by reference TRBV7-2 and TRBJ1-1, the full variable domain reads GAGVSQSPSNKVTEKGKDVELRCDPISGHTALYWYRQSLGQGLEFLIYFQGNSAPDKSGLPSDRFSAERTGGSVSTLTIQRTQQEDSAVYLCASSSNVNTEAFFGQGTRLTVV.

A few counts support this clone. The CDR3 loop reads CAWSRSTGQSLNTEAFF. DNA for the CDR3: TGTGCCTGGAGCCGATCGACAGGCCAGAGCCTTAACACTGAAGCTTTCTTT. The chain links TRBV30 to TRBJ1-1; a weak D match, TRBD1 (6 bases). The CDR3 sequence is 17 residues long. V was cut by 3 bases and J by 2 bases, with 22 bases left in between. Germline assignment: CDR1 GTSNPN and CDR2 SVGIG (reference sequence).

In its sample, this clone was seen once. The CDR3 DNA follows: TGTGCCAGTAGTATAGGCAGGGGTTTCTACGAGCAGTACTTC. It is translated as CASSIGRGFYEQYF. This chain uses TRBV19 with TRBJ2-7; possible D gene TRBD1, 6 bases. Germline CDR1 LNHDA, CDR2 SQIVND (reference sequence). Trimming took off 1 base at V and 3 bases at J, with 10 bases between the two ends. The CDR3 sequence is 14 residues long.

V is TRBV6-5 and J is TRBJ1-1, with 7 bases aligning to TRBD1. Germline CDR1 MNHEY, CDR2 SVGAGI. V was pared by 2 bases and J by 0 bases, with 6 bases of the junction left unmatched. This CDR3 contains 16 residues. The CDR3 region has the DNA TGTGCCAGCAGTTACGGGCGAGGGGGCCTGAACACTGAAGCTTTCTTT. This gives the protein CASSYGRGGLNTEAFF.

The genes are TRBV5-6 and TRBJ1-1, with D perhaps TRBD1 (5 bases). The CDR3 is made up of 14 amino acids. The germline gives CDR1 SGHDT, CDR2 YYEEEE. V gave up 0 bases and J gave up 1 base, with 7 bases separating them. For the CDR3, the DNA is TGTGCCAGCAGCTTGGGTACAGGGAACACTGAAGCTTTCTTT. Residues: CASSLGTGNTEAFF.

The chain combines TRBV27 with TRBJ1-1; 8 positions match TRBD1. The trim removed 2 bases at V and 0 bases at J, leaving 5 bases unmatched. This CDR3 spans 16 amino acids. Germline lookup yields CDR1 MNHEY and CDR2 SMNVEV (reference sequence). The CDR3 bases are TGTGCCAGCAGTTTAGGGACAGGTTCAATGAACACTGAAGCTTTCTTT. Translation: CASSLGTGSMNTEAFF.

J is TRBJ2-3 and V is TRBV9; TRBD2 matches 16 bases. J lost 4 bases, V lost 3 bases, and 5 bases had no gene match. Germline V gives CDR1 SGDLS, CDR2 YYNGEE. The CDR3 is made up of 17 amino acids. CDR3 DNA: TGTGCCAGCAGCGGGGGACTAGCGGGGGGGCCGGCAGATACGCAGTATTTT. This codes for CASSGGLAGGPADTQYF.

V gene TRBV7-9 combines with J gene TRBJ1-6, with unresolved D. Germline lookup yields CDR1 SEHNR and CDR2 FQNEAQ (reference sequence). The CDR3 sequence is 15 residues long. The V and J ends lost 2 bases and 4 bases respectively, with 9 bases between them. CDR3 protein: CASSLSAGYNSPLHF. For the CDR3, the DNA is TGTGCCAGCAGCTTATCGGCGGGGTATAATTCACCCCTCCACTTT.

The CDR3 sequence: CASSTPLVYEQYF. In nucleotides, the CDR3 is TGCGCCAGCAGCACCCCTCTAGTCTACGAGCAGTACTTC. The chain recombines TRBV5-1 with TRBJ2-7, with unresolved D. The CDR3 has 13 residues. Deletions cut 4 bases from V and 3 bases from J, with 11 bases between. The germline gives CDR1 SGHRS, CDR2 YFSETQ.

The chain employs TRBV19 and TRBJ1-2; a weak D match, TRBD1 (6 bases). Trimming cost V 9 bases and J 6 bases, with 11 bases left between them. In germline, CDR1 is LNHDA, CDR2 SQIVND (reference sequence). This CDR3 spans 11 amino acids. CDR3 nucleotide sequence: TGTGCCAGCGCAAAGGGGGATGGCTACACCTTC. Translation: CASAKGDGYTF.

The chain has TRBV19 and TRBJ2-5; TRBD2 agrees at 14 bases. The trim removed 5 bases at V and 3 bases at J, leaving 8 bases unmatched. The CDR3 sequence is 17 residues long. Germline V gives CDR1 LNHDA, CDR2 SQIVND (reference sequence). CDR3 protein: CASSQRGLAGAKETQYF. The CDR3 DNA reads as TGTGCCAGTAGTCAGCGGGGACTAGCGGGGGCCAAAGAGACCCAGTACTTC.

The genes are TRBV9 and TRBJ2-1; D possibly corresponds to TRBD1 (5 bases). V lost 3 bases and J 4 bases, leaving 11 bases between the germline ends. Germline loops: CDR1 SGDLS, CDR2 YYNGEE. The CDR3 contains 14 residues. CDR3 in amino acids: CASSAAGSYNEQFF. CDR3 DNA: TGTGCCAGCAGCGCCGCAGGGTCTTACAATGAGCAGTTCTTC.

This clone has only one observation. CDR3 nucleotides: TGCGCCAGCAGCTTGCGTCCGGGGTTTAATGAAAAACTGTTTTTT. Protein sequence: CASSLRPGFNEKLFF. The chain joins TRBV5-1 to TRBJ1-4; D not certain. The CDR3 consists of 15 residues. The ends were cut back, 1 base at V and 4 bases at J, with 11 bases in the middle. Germline CDR1 reads SGHRS; CDR2 reads YFSETQ.